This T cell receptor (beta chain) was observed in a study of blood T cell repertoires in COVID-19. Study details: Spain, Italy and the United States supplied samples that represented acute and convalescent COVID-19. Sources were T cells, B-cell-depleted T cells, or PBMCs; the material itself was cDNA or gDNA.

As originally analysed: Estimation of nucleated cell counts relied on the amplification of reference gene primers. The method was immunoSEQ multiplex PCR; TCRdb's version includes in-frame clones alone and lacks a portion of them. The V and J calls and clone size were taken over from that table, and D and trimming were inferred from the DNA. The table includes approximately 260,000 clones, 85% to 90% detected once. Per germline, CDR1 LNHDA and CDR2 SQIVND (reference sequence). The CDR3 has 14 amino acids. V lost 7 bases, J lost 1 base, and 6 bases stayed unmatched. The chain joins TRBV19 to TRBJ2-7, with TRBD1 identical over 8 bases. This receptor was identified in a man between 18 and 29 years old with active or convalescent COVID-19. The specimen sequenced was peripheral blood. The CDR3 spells CASMGTGQSYEQYF. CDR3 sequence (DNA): TGTGCCAGTATGGGGACAGGTCAGTCCTACGAGCAGTACTTC. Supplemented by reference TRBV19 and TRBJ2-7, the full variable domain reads DGGITQSPKYLFRKEGQNVTLSCEQNLNHDAMYWYRQDPGQGLRLIYYSQIVNDFQKGDIAEGYSVSREKKESFPLTVTSAQKNPTAFYLCASMGTGQSYEQYFGPGTRLTVT.